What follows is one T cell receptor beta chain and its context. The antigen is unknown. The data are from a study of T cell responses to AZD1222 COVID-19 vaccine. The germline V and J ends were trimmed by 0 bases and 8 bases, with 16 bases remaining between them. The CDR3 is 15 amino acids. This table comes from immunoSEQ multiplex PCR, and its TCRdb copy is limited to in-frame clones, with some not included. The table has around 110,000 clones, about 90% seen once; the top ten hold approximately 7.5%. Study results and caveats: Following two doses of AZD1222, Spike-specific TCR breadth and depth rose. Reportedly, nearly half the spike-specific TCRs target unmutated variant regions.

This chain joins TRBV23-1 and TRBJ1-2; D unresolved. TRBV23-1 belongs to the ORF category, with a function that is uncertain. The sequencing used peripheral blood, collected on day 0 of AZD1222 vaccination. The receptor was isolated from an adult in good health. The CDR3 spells CASSQSRPLKEGYTF. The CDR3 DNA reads TGCGCCAGCAGTCAATCGAGGCCTTTGAAGGAAGGCTACACCTTC.